The clone carrying this T cell receptor (beta chain) occurred many times. V gave up 1 base and J gave up 8 bases; unmatched junction bases: 6. Germline CDR1 DFQATT, CDR2 SNEGSKA (reference sequence). The CDR3 extends over 14 amino acids. Alongside a J-beta primer mix, a sample-barcoded 5' primer served in a second PCR lasting roughly 7 to 12 cycles. TCRdb processed the 5' RACE reads anew with MiXCR; each CDR3 protein has one entry. This sample has about 1.8 million distinct CDR3 sequences, with about 50% found just once. These data are taken from a study of blood T cells in healthy people across ages. Each donor supplied roughly 9.2 milliliters of peripheral blood.

Sequencing was performed on blood. This chain uses TRBV20-1 with TRBJ2-1; 9 nucleotides match TRBD2. This TCR derives from a middle-aged woman in good health. The CDR3 region is CSARGIAGADEQFF. In DNA, the CDR3 is TGCAGTGCTAGAGGAATAGCGGGGGCGGATGAGCAGTTCTTC.